Detailed here is one T cell receptor beta chain. Antigen unknown. This specimen comes from a study of T cells expressing NK-cell markers. Study-level background: All TCR beta repertoires analysed originated from sorted CD3+CD56+NKG2C+, CD3+CD56+NKG2C- and CD3+CD56-NKG2C+ T cells. Sequenced donors, eight in total, included seven who were HCMV-seropositive and one who was seronegative. Points from the study as a whole: Similarly, these clonotypes led the CD3+CD56-NKG2C+ fraction as well in four donors.

TCR beta cDNA was made by 5'RACE template switching with UMIs. Reanalyzing the 5' RACE reads, TCRdb keeps one entry per CDR3 protein, without DNA. This sample contains about 550,000 distinct CDR3 sequences. Sequenced sample: blood T cells: a sorted CD56 or NKG2C T cell subset, CD4+ or CD8+ T cells, or bulk PBMC T cells (not recorded which). This receptor was taken from a man between 18 and 35 years old in good health.

CDR3 in amino acids: CASSLGVRDAGTGELFF. The rearrangement joins TRBV7-9 to TRBJ2-2; there is no DNA to check the TCRdb D call of TRBD1. The V gene's germline CDR1 is SEHNR and CDR2 FQNEAQ (reference sequence). CDR3 length equals 17 residues.